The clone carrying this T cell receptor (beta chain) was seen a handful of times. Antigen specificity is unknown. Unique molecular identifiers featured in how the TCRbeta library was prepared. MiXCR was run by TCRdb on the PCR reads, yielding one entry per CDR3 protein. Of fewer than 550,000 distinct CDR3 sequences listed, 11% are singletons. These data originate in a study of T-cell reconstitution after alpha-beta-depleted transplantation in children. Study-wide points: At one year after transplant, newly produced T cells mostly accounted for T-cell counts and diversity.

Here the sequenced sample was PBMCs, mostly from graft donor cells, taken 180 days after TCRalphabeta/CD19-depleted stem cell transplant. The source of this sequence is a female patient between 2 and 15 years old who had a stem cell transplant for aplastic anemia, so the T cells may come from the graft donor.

CDR3 loop: CASSEARVRRPGGYTF. Here the CDR3 DNA reads TGTGCCAGCAGTGAAGCCCGGGTCCGTCGACCCGGTGGCTACACCTTC. The V call is TRBV6-1, the J call TRBJ1-2; the D is unclear. CDR1 and CDR2 from the germline V gene are MNHNS and SASEGT. Deletions cut 0 bases from V and 7 bases from J, with 18 bases between. The CDR3 length is 16 residues.